The 6 T cell receptor beta chains below all came from one sample that was sequenced in a study of Graves' ophthalmopathy and Graves' hyperthyroidism. RNA transcripts were the template, and TCR beta CDR3 regions were amplified from them. HTBI primers primed a first-round RT-PCR, and a second-round multiplex PCR followed. Via MiXCR, TCRdb re-called the multiplex PCR reads, giving one row per CDR3 protein. The sample has some 1.1 million distinct CDR3 sequences; approximately 35% are singletons. The sample was peripheral blood or thyroid tissue (not recorded which). The receptors come from an adult man with Graves' hyperthyroidism.

The chain carries TRBV10-3 and TRBJ1-1; 10 bases are shared with TRBD1. Trimming cost V 10 bases and J 1 base; bases outside gene matches: 9. There are 15 residues in the CDR3. Germline V gives CDR1 ENHRY, CDR2 SYGVKD. CDR3 residues: CATGGTGVWNTEAFF. Written as DNA, the CDR3 is TGTGCCACAGGGGGGACAGGGGTTTGGAACACTGAAGCTTTCTTT.

In this sample, this clonotype turned up a few times. This sequence joins TRBV7-3 and TRBJ1-1; no clear D gene. This CDR3 contains 14 residues. The V end was cut by 0 bases, the J end by 5 bases, with 10 bases between. The V gene's germline CDR1 is SGHTA and CDR2 FQGTGA. CDR3 in amino acids: CASSLTWRVTEAFF. Written as DNA, the CDR3 is TGTGCCAGCAGCTTAACGTGGAGGGTAACTGAAGCTTTCTTT.

This clonotype has a count of ten or more. This sequence joins TRBV15 and TRBJ2-7; perhaps TRBD1 as D (6 bases). Germline CDR1 reads LNHNV; CDR2 reads YYDKDF (reference sequence). V was pared by 0 bases and J by 3 bases, with 9 bases between. The CDR3 length is 14 residues. In nucleotides, the CDR3 is TGTGCCACCAGCAGAGACCAACAGGGCTACGAGCAGTACTTC. Residues: CATSRDQQGYEQYF.

This clonotype showed up many times. The rearrangement joins TRBV6-5 to TRBJ1-5; possible D gene TRBD1, 6 bases. Germline-derived CDR1 and CDR2 are MNHEY and SVGAGI. CDR3 size: 13 residues. V was cut by 4 bases and J by 5 bases, with 9 bases left in between. CDR3 residues: CASSSRGHQPQHF. CDR3 in DNA: TGTGCCAGCAGTTCCAGGGGTCATCAGCCCCAGCATTTT.

Ten or more counts support this clonotype. Here the CDR3 reads CASSVSGKAISGANVLTF. For the CDR3, the DNA is TGCGCCAGCAGCGTGTCAGGGAAAGCGATCTCTGGGGCCAACGTCCTGACTTTC. The V gene is TRBV5-1, the J gene TRBJ2-6, with D possibly being TRBD1 (5 bases). Germline V gives CDR1 SGHRS, CDR2 YFSETQ. The CDR3 loop spans 18 amino acids. V was shortened by 4 bases and J by 0 bases, with 17 bases between the two germline ends.

Regarding this clonotype: This clone may be a read error of a much larger clone one base away. The CDR3 region is CASREGGKIRTVNQPQHF. In DNA, the CDR3 is TGTGCCAGCCGTGAGGGGGGTAAAATCAGGACAGTCAATCAGCCCCAGCATTTT. The V and J genes are TRBV2 and TRBJ1-5; D may be TRBD1 (6 bases). The CDR3 loop spans 18 amino acids. Germline CDR1 and CDR2: SNHLY and FYNNEI.